The rows below give T cell receptor beta chains drawn from one sample of a study of blood T cell repertoires in COVID-19. Produced via immunoSEQ multiplex PCR; TCRdb's table is partial and in-frame only. The table records 95,000 or so clones, about 86% of them present only once. Input material: peripheral blood. All receptors come from an elderly man with active or convalescent COVID-19. The CDR3 runs from the conserved cysteine through the conserved F or W.

v_gene,j_gene,CDR3aa
TRBV18,TRBJ1-2,CASSQTGNYGYTF
TRBV19,TRBJ1-5,CASSPRERTQHF
TRBV10-2,TRBJ2-3,CASKAPRGGRDTQYF
TRBV4-2,TRBJ2-7,CASSQTGTGFYEQYF
TRBV9,TRBJ2-1,CASSGRTGLAGGYNEQFF
TRBV19,TRBJ2-5,CASSQGDVTQETQYF
TRBV19,TRBJ2-3,CASRMGLHTDTQYF
TRBV7-3,TRBJ1-4,CASSLSVGAGRTNEKLFF
TRBV4-2,TRBJ1-2,CASSQDLRGAGYTF
TRBV9,TRBJ2-5,CASSPQWGGKETQYF
TRBV18,TRBJ2-6,CASSPDRGGANVLTF
TRBV6-1,TRBJ1-5,CASSDRVYNQPQHF
TRBV7-9,TRBJ1-1,CASSDRDKNTEAFF
TRBV12-3/TRBV12-4,TRBJ1-1,CASSLGGWTEAFF
TRBV5-4,TRBJ1-4,CASSLETGLNEKLFF
TRBV4-1,TRBJ2-5,CASSQLRQETQYF
TRBV10-3,TRBJ1-2,CAIRSSTGNYGYTF
TRBV6-5,TRBJ1-6,CASRGGINSPLHF
TRBV3-1/TRBV3-2,TRBJ2-2,CASSQGGARELFF
TRBV12-2,TRBJ2-7,CASRLEESWRGRHYEQYF
TRBV7-8,TRBJ1-6,CASSLDRVEALHF
TRBV25-1,TRBJ2-2,CASSPTGWVTGELFF
TRBV4-2,TRBJ2-5,CASSQDQGQETQYF
TRBV28,TRBJ1-2,CASSLTLGQGAVGYTF
TRBV5-5,TRBJ1-5,CASSLDRSSNQPQHF
TRBV9,TRBJ1-3,CASSVAGAGNTIYF
TRBV24-1,TRBJ2-1,CATSAGTSGRVTDEQFF
TRBV5-4,TRBJ1-5,CASSPGRGHNQPQHF
TRBV30,TRBJ1-5,CAWTYPWDRDNQPQHF
TRBV7-2,TRBJ2-7,CASSSGLDVGQYF
TRBV4-3,TRBJ1-2,CASSQDREVSYGYTF
TRBV4-1,TRBJ1-1,CASSQGQTLNTEAFF
TRBV7-9,TRBJ2-7,CASSLSEDRVSTYEQYF
TRBV5-4,TRBJ2-2,CASSKTGGRTGELFF
TRBV7-8,TRBJ2-2,CASSLRREETGELFF
TRBV7-9,TRBJ1-2,CASSPGQNYGYTF
TRBV18,TRBJ2-1,CASSPTTATDKFF
TRBV5-4,TRBJ1-1,CASSRREGWNTEAFF
TRBV5-1,TRBJ1-1,CASSLSTGASNTEAFF
TRBV29-1,TRBJ2-1,CSVDSPGRFYNEQFF
TRBV18,TRBJ2-7,CASSPRGTGGGYEQYF
TRBV7-2,TRBJ1-1,CASSPWTGGHTEAFF
TRBV5-1,TRBJ2-7,CASSLAPGLEQYF